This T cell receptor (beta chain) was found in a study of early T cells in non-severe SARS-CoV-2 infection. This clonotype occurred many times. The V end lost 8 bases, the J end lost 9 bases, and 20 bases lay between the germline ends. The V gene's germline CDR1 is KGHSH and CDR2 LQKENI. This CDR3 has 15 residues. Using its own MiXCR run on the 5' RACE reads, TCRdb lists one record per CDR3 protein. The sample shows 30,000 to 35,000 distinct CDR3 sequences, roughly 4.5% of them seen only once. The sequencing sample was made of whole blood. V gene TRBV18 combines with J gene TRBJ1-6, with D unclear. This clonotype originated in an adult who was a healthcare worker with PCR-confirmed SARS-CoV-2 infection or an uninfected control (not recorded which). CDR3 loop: CASSFGLLGGSPLHF. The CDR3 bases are TGTGCCAGCAGCTTCGGTTTGTTGGGTGGTTCACCCCTCCACTTT.